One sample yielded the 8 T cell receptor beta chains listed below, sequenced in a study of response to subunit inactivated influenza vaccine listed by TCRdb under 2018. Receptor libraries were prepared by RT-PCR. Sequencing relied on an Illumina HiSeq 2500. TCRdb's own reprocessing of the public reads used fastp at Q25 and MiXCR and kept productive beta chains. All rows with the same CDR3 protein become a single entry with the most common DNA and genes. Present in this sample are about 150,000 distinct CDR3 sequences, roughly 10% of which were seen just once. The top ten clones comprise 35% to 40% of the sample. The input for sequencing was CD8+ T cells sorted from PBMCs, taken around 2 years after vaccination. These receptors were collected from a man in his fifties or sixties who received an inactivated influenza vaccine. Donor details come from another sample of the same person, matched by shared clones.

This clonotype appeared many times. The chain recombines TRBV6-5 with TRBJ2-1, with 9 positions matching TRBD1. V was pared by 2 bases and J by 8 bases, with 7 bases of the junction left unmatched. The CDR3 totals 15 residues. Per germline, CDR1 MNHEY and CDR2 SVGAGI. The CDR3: CASSYRDRVADEQFF. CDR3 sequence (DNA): TGTGCCAGCAGTTACCGGGACAGGGTAGCGGATGAGCAGTTCTTC.

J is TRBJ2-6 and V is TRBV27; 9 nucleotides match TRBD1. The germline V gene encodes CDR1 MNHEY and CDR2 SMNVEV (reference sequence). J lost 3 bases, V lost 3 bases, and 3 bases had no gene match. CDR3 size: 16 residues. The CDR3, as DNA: TGTGCCAGCAGTTTGACAGGGGGGCTTGGGGCCAACGTCCTGACTTTC. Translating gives CASSLTGGLGANVLTF. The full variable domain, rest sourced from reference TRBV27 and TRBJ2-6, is EAQVTQNPRYLITVTGKKLTVTCSQNMNHEYMSWYRQDPGLGLRQIYYSMNVEVTDKGDVPEGYKVSRKEKRNFPLILESPSPNQTSLYFCASSLTGGLGANVLTFGAGSRLTVL.

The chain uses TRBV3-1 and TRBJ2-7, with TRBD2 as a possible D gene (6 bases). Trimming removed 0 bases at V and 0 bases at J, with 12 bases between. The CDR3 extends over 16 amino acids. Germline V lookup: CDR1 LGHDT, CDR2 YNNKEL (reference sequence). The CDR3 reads CASSQDFGGISYEQYF. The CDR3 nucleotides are TGTGCCAGCAGCCAAGATTTCGGCGGGATCTCCTACGAGCAGTACTTC.

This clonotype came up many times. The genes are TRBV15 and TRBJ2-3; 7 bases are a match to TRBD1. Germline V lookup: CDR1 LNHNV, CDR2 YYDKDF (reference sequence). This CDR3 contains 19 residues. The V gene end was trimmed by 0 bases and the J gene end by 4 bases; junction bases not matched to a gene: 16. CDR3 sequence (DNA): TGTGCCACCAGCAGAGATACATTAGACAGGGAATCCAGCGCAGATACGCAGTATTTT. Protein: CATSRDTLDRESSADTQYF.

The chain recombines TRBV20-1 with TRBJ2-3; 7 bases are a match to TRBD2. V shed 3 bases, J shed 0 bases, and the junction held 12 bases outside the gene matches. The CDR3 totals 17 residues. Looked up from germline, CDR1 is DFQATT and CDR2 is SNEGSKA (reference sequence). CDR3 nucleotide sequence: TGCAGTGCTAGGCCCCTACCTAGCGGAGCTAGCACAGATACGCAGTATTTT. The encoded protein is CSARPLPSGASTDTQYF.

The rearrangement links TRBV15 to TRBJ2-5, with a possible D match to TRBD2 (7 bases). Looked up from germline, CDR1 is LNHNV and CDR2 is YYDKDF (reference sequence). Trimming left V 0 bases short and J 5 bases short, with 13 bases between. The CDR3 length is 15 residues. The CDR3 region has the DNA TGTGCCACCAGCAGAGATAGGGGGGGACGGGAGACCCAGTACTTC. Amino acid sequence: CATSRDRGGRETQYF.

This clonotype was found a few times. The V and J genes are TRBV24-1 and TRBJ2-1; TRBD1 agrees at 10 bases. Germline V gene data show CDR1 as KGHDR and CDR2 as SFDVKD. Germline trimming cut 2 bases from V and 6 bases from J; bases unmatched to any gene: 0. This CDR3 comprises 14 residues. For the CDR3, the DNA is TGTGCCACCAGTGATTGGACAGGGGGCAATGAGCAGTTCTTC. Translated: CATSDWTGGNEQFF.

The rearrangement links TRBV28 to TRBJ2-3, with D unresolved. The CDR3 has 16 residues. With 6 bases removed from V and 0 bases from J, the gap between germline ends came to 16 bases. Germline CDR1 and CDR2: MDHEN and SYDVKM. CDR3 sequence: CASSLDLFTSTDTQYF. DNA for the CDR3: TGTGCCAGCAGCCTAGACTTATTCACTAGCACAGATACGCAGTATTTT.